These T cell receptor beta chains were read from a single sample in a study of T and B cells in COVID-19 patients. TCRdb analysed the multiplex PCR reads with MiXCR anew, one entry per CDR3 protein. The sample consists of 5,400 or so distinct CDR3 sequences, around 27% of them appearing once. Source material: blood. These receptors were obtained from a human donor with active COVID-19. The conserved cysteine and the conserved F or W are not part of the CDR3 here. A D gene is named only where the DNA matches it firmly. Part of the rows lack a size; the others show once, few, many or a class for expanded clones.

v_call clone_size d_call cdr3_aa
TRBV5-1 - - ASSLEGAYGYT
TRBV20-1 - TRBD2 SATGTSGEQETQY
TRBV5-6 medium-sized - ASSQDVYGYT
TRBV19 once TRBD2 ARLASGGADTQY
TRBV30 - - AWSVHSFLPNYNSNQPQH
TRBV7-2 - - ASSLQGVGSPLH
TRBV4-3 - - ASSQDRGSGYT
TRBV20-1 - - SAQRGGYGYT
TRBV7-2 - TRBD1 ASSLNRGLEAF
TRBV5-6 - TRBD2 ASSFPSGRAGDEQF
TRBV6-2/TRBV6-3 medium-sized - ASGGRLGRTDTQY
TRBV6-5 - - ASSYSYGGNTGELF
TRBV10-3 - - ATTAGRANTEAF
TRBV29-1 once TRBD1 SVQTGGAYGYT
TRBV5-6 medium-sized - ASSFLQQETQY
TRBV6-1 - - ASSEGAGTDTQY
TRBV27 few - ASGYEQY
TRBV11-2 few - ASRGGGKSYNEQF
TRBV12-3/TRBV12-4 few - ASSPQGVGNQPQH
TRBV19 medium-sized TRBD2 ASTRTSGGADTQY
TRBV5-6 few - ASSTSRWEAF
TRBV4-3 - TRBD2 ASSQDASGAAYNEQF
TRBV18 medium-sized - ASSLGRQDDDGYT
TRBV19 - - ASSLPTRRDQPQH